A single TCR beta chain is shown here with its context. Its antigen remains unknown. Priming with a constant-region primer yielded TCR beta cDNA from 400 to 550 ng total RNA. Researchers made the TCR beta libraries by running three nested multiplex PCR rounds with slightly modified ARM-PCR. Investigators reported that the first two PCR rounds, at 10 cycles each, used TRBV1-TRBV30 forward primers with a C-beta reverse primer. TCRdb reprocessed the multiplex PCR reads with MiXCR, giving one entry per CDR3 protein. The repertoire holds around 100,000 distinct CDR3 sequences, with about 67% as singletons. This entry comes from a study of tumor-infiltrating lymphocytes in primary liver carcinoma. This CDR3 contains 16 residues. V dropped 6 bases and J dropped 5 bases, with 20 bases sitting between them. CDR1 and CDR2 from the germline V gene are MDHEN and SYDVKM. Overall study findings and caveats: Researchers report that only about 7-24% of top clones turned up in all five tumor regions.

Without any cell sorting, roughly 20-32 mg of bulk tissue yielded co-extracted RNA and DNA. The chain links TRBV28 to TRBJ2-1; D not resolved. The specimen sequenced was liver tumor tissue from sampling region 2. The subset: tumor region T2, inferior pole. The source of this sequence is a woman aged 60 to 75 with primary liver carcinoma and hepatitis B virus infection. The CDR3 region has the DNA TGTGCCAGCAGCCCCACCGGGCCCGAGATAAACAATGAGCAGTTCTTC. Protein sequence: CASSPTGPEINNEQFF.